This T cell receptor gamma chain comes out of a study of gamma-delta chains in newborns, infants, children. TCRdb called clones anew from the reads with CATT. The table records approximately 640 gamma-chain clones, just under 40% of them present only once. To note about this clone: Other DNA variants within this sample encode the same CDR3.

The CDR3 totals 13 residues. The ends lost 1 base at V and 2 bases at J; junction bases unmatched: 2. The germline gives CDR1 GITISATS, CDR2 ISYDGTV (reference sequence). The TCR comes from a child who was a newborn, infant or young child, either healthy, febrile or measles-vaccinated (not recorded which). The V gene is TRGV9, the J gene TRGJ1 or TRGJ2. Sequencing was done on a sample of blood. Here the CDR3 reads CALWEVHYYKKLF. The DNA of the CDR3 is TGTGCCTTGTGGGAGGTTCATTATTATAAGAAACTCTTT.